The clone carrying this T cell receptor beta chain came up many times. The antigen is not known. These data belong to a study of blood T cells in healthy people across ages. Across the whole study: The capture of about one barcoded beta molecule per two T cells was achieved by template switching. Findings and caveats of the study: Since the PBMCs were unsorted, naive and antigen-experienced cells could not be conclusively compared. Not knowing donor CMV status may have confounded expanded clonotype changes.

Primers used in a second PCR of roughly 6 to 11 cycles were a sample-barcoded 5' primer and a J-beta primer mix. The template-switch adaptor, which had 12 random nucleotides, put a tag on each cDNA molecule. TCRdb processed the 5' RACE reads anew with MiXCR; each CDR3 protein has one entry. Among about 640,000 distinct CDR3 sequences listed, roughly 58% were seen once. This CDR3 comprises 15 residues. V was pared by 5 bases and J by 0 bases, with 4 bases of the junction left unmatched. The chain is built from TRBV12-3 or TRBV12-4 and TRBJ2-5, with 9 positions matching TRBD1. The sample taken for sequencing was blood. The sequence was obtained from a man between 60 and 75 years old in good health. The CDR3 region has the DNA TGTGCCAGCAGTCCCGGGACAGGGTACCAAGAGACCCAGTACTTC. Its protein is CASSPGTGYQETQYF.